Shown below are 29 T cell receptor beta chains from a single sample sequenced in a study of T cell repertoires in cytomegalovirus infection. TCRdb reprocessed the reads with MiXCR, giving one entry per CDR3 protein. The table has about 320,000 distinct CDR3 sequences, 9.5% seen once. Specimen: PBMCs. Receptors originate from a human donor in good health (CMV status not recorded). Some clones in this sample may be carry-over from other donors' samples.

This clonotype was counted a few times. This sequence joins TRBV2 and TRBJ2-7, with D unclear. Germline CDR1 SNHLY, CDR2 FYNNEI. Trimming took 4 bases from V and 3 from J, leaving 16 bases between them. This CDR3 contains 15 residues. The CDR3 spells CASSGGEPGNYEQYF. CDR3 coding DNA: TGTGCCAGCAGTGGAGGAGAGCCAGGAAACTACGAGCAGTACTTC.

This clonotype was found many times. The gene calls are TRBV3-1 and TRBJ1-4; D remains ambiguous. V was pared by 6 bases and J by 8 bases, with 19 bases between. The germline gives CDR1 LGHDT, CDR2 YNNKEL (reference sequence). The CDR3 spans 15 residues. CDR3 region: CASSSNPSFGEKLFF. Written as DNA, the CDR3 is TGTGCCAGCAGTTCGAATCCATCCTTCGGGGAAAAACTGTTTTTT.

This clonotype came up many times. This sequence joins TRBV15 and TRBJ2-1, with 12 bases aligning to TRBD1. The CDR3 consists of 16 residues. Trimming took 5 bases from V and 4 from J; bases not matched to a gene: 6. Germline assignment: CDR1 LNHNV and CDR2 YYDKDF (reference sequence). The CDR3 region has the DNA TGTGCCACCAGCGGATGGGACAGGGGGCTGTACAATGAGCAGTTCTTC. Residues: CATSGWDRGLYNEQFF. Full variable domain (remainder filled in from reference TRBV15 and TRBJ2-1): DAMVIQNPRYQVTQFGKPVTLSCSQTLNHNVMYWYQQKSSQAPKLLFHYYDKDFNNEADTPDNFQSRRPNTSFCFLDIRSPGLGDTAMYLCATSGWDRGLYNEQFFGPGTRLTVL.

This clonotype has at least ten counts. This chain connects TRBV7-8 to TRBJ1-1; tentative D call: TRBD1 (6 bases). This CDR3 region has 14 residues. CDR1 SGHVS and CDR2 FQNEAQ come from the germline V gene. V lost 1 base to trimming and J lost 7 bases, with 13 bases between them. The CDR3 DNA follows: TGTGCCAGCAGCTTAGTAGGGGGACAATTTGAAGCTTTCTTT. It specifies CASSLVGGQFEAFF.

The chain combines TRBV12-5 with TRBJ2-7; D gene unclear. Germline V CDR1 and CDR2: LGHNT, FRNRAP. The CDR3 loop spans 13 amino acids. Between the trimmed V and J ends, which lost 2 bases and 5 bases, there was a span of 10 bases. The CDR3 sequence: CASGLNPIDEQYF. The CDR3 DNA is TGTGCTAGTGGTTTGAACCCGATTGACGAGCAGTACTTC.

This chain links TRBV28 with TRBJ2-1; 10 nucleotides match TRBD1. The CDR3 contains 15 residues. Germline trimming cut 3 bases from V and 12 bases from J; bases unmatched to any gene: 11. From germline, CDR1 is MDHEN and CDR2 SYDVKM. CDR3 nucleotides: TGTGCCAGCAGTTTTGCCGGGACAGGGGCTAGTGTGCAGTTCTTC. Its protein is CASSFAGTGASVQFF.

This clonotype occurred a few times. This chain connects TRBV12-3 or TRBV12-4 to TRBJ2-1, with a weak D call TRBD2 (7 bases). The CDR3 runs 15 residues. Trimming removed 3 bases at V and 7 bases at J, with 16 bases between. CDR3 in amino acids: CASSLEGGALNEQFF. The CDR3 bases are TGTGCCAGCAGTTTGGAGGGGGGGGCCCTGAATGAGCAGTTCTTC.

This clonotype was recorded at least ten times. The chain links TRBV10-3 to TRBJ1-2; D is unclear. Trimming shortened V by 0 bases and J by 7 bases, and 12 bases separated the two germline ends. The CDR3 runs to 14 residues. Germline CDR1 reads ENHRY; CDR2 reads SYGVKD. In DNA form, the CDR3 reads TGTGCCATCAGTGAGTCGAGGCAGGTATCTGGCTACACCTTC. This sequence encodes CAISESRQVSGYTF.

J is TRBJ1-5 and V is TRBV6-2 or TRBV6-3; possible D gene TRBD1, 6 bases. The CDR3 is 14 amino acids. Per the germline V gene, CDR1 is MNHEY and CDR2 is SVGEGT. Trimming took 5 bases from V and 0 from J, leaving 8 bases between them. CDR3 residues: CASSGTPSNQPQHF. In nucleotides, the CDR3 is TGTGCCAGCAGTGGGACACCTAGCAATCAGCCCCAGCATTTT.

This clonotype was seen many times. This chain connects TRBV7-2 to TRBJ1-1; D unresolved. There are 14 residues in the CDR3. Germline V gene sequence: CDR1 SGHTA, CDR2 FQGNSA. V lost 5 bases and J lost 6, with 16 bases in between. The CDR3 protein is CASSPQGRGSEAFF. DNA for the CDR3: TGTGCCAGCAGCCCACAAGGGCGGGGATCTGAAGCTTTCTTT.

This clonotype was observed a handful of times. This chain connects TRBV5-3 to TRBJ2-3, with TRBD1 matching over 10 bases. TRBV5-3 is an ORF; its function is uncertain. There are 14 residues in the CDR3. V was clipped by 8 bases and J by 4 bases; unmatched bases: 7. CDR3 sequence: CASRTGGSADTQYF. The CDR3 coding sequence is TGTGCCAGCAGGACAGGGGGTTCTGCAGATACGCAGTATTTT.

The V call is TRBV6-2 or TRBV6-3, the J call TRBJ2-7, with 9 positions matching TRBD1. The junction had 11 bases not matched to a gene; V was cut back by 2 bases and J by 0 bases. Germline V gene lookup returns CDR1 MNHEY and CDR2 SVGEGT. There are 18 residues in the CDR3. The CDR3 is CASSYAGTGIPSSYEQYF. In DNA, the CDR3 is TGTGCCAGCAGTTACGCCGGGACAGGGATACCGAGCTCCTACGAGCAGTACTTC.

This clonotype was observed a few times. The chain uses TRBV20-1 and TRBJ1-6, with D hard to call. Germline CDR1 and CDR2: DFQATT and SNEGSKA (reference sequence). Deletions cut 0 bases from V and 0 bases from J, with 9 bases between. This CDR3 spans 16 amino acids. The CDR3 coding sequence is TGCAGTGCTAGAGAGACCAGGAGCTCCTATAATTCACCCCTCCACTTT. This codes for CSARETRSSYNSPLHF.

The chain combines TRBV6-5 with TRBJ2-1, with unresolved D. The V end lost 5 bases, the J end lost 12 bases, and 11 bases lay between the germline ends. The germline V gene has CDR1 MNHEY and CDR2 SVGAGI. The CDR3 is 11 residues long. The CDR3 protein is CASSGSGGQFF. Written as DNA, the CDR3 is TGTGCCAGCAGTGGCTCGGGTGGGCAGTTCTTC.

V gene TRBV20-1 combines with J gene TRBJ1-2; D possibly corresponds to TRBD1 (6 bases). The length of the CDR3 is 16 residues. Per germline, CDR1 DFQATT and CDR2 SNEGSKA (reference sequence). V shed 3 bases and J shed 8 bases, with 25 bases lying between them. The CDR3 loop reads CSASPDSVLSLQGYTF. The CDR3 nucleotides read TGCAGTGCTAGCCCGGACAGCGTCTTATCCCTGCAAGGCTACACCTTC.

This clonotype has a handful of counts. The chain has TRBV25-1 and TRBJ2-2; weak D call: TRBD1 (6 bases). CDR3 length: 15 amino acids. CDR1 MGHDK and CDR2 SYGVNS come from the germline V gene. V lost 5 bases and J lost 5, with 15 bases in between. The CDR3 spells CASSHVEQGTGELFF. CDR3 in DNA: TGTGCCAGCAGTCATGTGGAACAGGGTACCGGGGAGCTGTTTTTT.

The chain recombines TRBV7-9 with TRBJ2-1; 7 bases are a match to TRBD2. The CDR3 loop spans 13 amino acids. From germline, CDR1 is SEHNR and CDR2 FQNEAQ (reference sequence). V was clipped by 11 bases and J by 6 bases; unmatched bases: 10. The CDR3 DNA follows: TGTGCCGAAGGCGGCGGGAGTATCAATGAGCAGTTCTTC. Translated, it gives CAEGGGSINEQFF.

This clonotype was found many times. The chain joins TRBV7-2 to TRBJ2-7, with a tentative D call TRBD1 (6 bases). CDR1 and CDR2 (germline): SGHTA, FQGNSA. V was clipped by 1 base and J by 1 base, with 17 bases between them. The CDR3 runs to 17 residues. CDR3 DNA: TGTGCCAGCAGCTTAGTGGGGCCAGGGGCCCCGTCCTACGAGCAGTACTTC. This sequence encodes CASSLVGPGAPSYEQYF.

The rearrangement uses TRBV29-1 and TRBJ1-4; D gene uncertain. The CDR3 extends over 12 amino acids. Germline CDR1 reads SQVTM; CDR2 reads ANQGSEA. V was trimmed by 1 base and J by 6 bases, leaving 6 bases between them. CDR3 DNA: TGCAGCGTTGAAGTGGACGATGAAAAACTGTTTTTT. Its translation: CSVEVDDEKLFF.

This clonotype was seen more than once but under ten times. V is TRBV20-1 and J is TRBJ2-3; 16 nucleotides match TRBD2. CDR1 DFQATT and CDR2 SNEGSKA come from the germline V gene (reference sequence). Losses at the gene ends were 6 bases for V and 3 bases for J; bases not matched to a gene: 9. The CDR3 totals 17 residues. Written as DNA, the CDR3 is TGCAGTGCAAAAGGGACTAGCGGGGGGGCTTTTACAGATACGCAGTATTTT. Amino acids: CSAKGTSGGAFTDTQYF.

This chain joins TRBV28 and TRBJ1-5, with 9 bases matching TRBD1. The V segment lost 7 bases and the J segment 5 bases; nucleotides outside the gene matches: 9. Germline loops: CDR1 MDHEN, CDR2 SYDVKM. This CDR3 has 15 residues. This CDR3 is CASTLQGARYQPQHF. CDR3 coding DNA: TGTGCCAGCACATTACAGGGGGCGAGGTATCAGCCCCAGCATTTT.

The gene calls are TRBV7-9 and TRBJ1-2, with D hard to call. In germline, CDR1 is SEHNR, CDR2 FQNEAQ (reference sequence). The CDR3 loop spans 14 amino acids. V dropped 5 bases and J dropped 7 bases, with 17 bases sitting between them. CDR3 nucleotide sequence: TGTGCCAGCAGCCGGTCGGACCTCATCTCTGGCTACACCTTC. Its protein is CASSRSDLISGYTF.

This clonotype was observed a few times. The chain recombines TRBV7-2 with TRBJ1-5; D remains unclear. V was cut by 1 base and J by 6 bases, with 7 bases left in between. The CDR3 loop spans 13 amino acids. In germline, CDR1 is SGHTA, CDR2 FQGNSA. Here the CDR3 DNA reads TGTGCCAGCAGCTTAGAAAGGGCTCAGCCCCAGCATTTT. Protein: CASSLERAQPQHF.

This clonotype was detected only a few times. This chain joins TRBV18 and TRBJ2-2; 9 bases align to TRBD2. In germline, CDR1 is KGHSH, CDR2 LQKENI. The CDR3 is 17 amino acids. V trimming: 1 base; J trimming: 5 bases; junction bases outside the gene matches: 8. The CDR3 protein is CASSPQGLAQLTGELFF. Here the CDR3 DNA reads TGTGCCAGCTCACCACAGGGACTAGCACAATTAACCGGGGAGCTGTTTTTT.

This clonotype was seen at least ten times. This sequence joins TRBV7-2 and TRBJ2-4; D not resolved. The ends were cut back, 1 base at V and 7 bases at J, with 11 bases in the middle. The CDR3 sequence is 14 residues long. Germline CDR1 and CDR2: SGHTA and FQGNSA. The CDR3 region is CASSLEASRNIQYF. The CDR3 nucleotides are TGTGCCAGCAGCTTAGAGGCTTCGAGGAACATTCAGTACTTC.

This clonotype has at least ten counts. The chain uses TRBV28 and TRBJ2-7; TRBD2 is a possible D gene (5 bases). V was trimmed by 2 bases and J by 5 bases, leaving 13 bases between them. Germline V lookup: CDR1 MDHEN, CDR2 SYDVKM. This CDR3 comprises 14 residues. CDR3 nucleotide sequence: TGTGCCAGCAGTTTAACTAGTATGTCCCACGAGCAGTACTTC. Translating gives CASSLTSMSHEQYF. The full variable domain, its missing parts supplied by reference TRBV28 and TRBJ2-7, is DVKVTQSSRYLVKRTGEKVFLECVQDMDHENMFWYRQDPGLGLRLIYFSYDVKMKEKGDIPEGYSVSREKKERFSLILESASTNQTSMYLCASSLTSMSHEQYFGPGTRLTVT.

The J gene is TRBJ2-5, the V gene TRBV6-2 or TRBV6-3, with no clear D. Trimming took 0 bases from V and 0 from J, leaving 5 bases between them. Germline CDR1 reads MNHEY; CDR2 reads SVGEGT. This CDR3 region has 14 residues. Written as DNA, the CDR3 is TGTGCCAGCAGTTACTCGAGTAACCAAGAGACCCAGTACTTC. Its translation is CASSYSSNQETQYF.

This clonotype was detected a few times. J is TRBJ2-1 and V is TRBV24-1; 10 bases are shared with TRBD2. The CDR3 loop spans 16 amino acids. Germline CDR1 reads KGHDR; CDR2 reads SFDVKD. The J segment lost 5 bases and the V segment lost 4 bases, leaving 7 bases of the junction unmatched. Here the CDR3 DNA reads TGTGCCACCAGTGACTCTAGCGGGGGTTTGAACAATGAGCAGTTCTTC. Translating it yields CATSDSSGGLNNEQFF.

In this sample, this clonotype turned up a few times. V is TRBV12-3 or TRBV12-4 and J is TRBJ2-7, with 7 bases matching TRBD2. CDR3 length: 13 amino acids. Losses at the gene ends were 4 bases for V and 9 bases for J; bases not matched to a gene: 9. The CDR3 spells CASSYWAGDGQYF. CDR3 DNA sequence: TGTGCCAGCAGTTATTGGGCGGGGGATGGGCAGTACTTC.